This T cell receptor beta chain originates from a study of regulatory dendritic cells for organ transplantation. This CDR3 has 14 residues. Germline CDR1 and CDR2: SQVTM and ANQGSEA. Trimming removed 6 bases from V and 2 bases from J; junction bases left unmatched: 8. Sequencing used immunoSEQ multiplex PCR; TCRdb keeps in-frame clones, though not all of them. The sample holds almost 30,000 clones, roughly 85% seen once. Memory T cells were CD45RO+, naive were CD45RA+, sorted by FACS. On this clone itself: The target antigen is unknown.

General study results and limits: Mature dendritic cells appeared to drive more memory CD8+ clonal expansion than regulatory ones. The authors noted considerable between-person heterogeneity in alloreactive memory CD8+ cells.

This chain connects TRBV29-1 to TRBJ2-7; 9 bases are shared with TRBD1. Material for sequencing was memory CD4+ T cells from blood. The subset is: CD45RO+ memory T cells. This sequence originates from a human donor in good health. The CDR3 DNA reads TGCAGCGTCACGCCCGGGACAGGGACCTACGAGCAGTACTTC. Its translation is CSVTPGTGTYEQYF.